This T cell receptor (beta chain) comes out of a study of T cell responses to AZD1222 COVID-19 vaccine. Study results and limitations: Two AZD1222 doses significantly raised spike-specific TCR breadth and depth over controls.

The data were produced by immunoSEQ multiplex PCR, yet TCRdb's version contains in-frame clones alone and is incomplete. Among 150,000 to 200,000 clones listed, 92% were seen once. Trimming removed 5 bases from V and 4 bases from J; junction bases left unmatched: 14. The CDR3 is made up of 18 amino acids. Germline V gives CDR1 SEHNR, CDR2 FQNEAQ (reference sequence). This clone has only one observation. Its antigen remains unidentified. The specimen was peripheral blood, collected 28 days after the second AZD1222 dose. The rearrangement joins TRBV7-9 to TRBJ2-2, with TRBD1 matching over 9 bases. The TCR comes from an adult who received the AZD1222 COVID-19 vaccine. CDR3 in amino acids: CASSPRTGAKDGTGELFF. CDR3 in DNA: TGTGCCAGCAGCCCCCGGACAGGGGCCAAGGATGGCACCGGGGAGCTGTTTTTT.